This entry concerns a single TCR beta chain. These data belong to a study of low-dose radiotherapy and immunotherapy resistance in tumors. Study as a whole: Cyclophosphamide went in intravenously at 200 mg/m2 every two weeks, one day before radiation and immunotherapy.

The presence of advanced solid tumors lacking tumor-infiltrating lymphocytes characterized eligible patients. Gene-specific TRAV and TRBV primers were used for first-strand cDNA, covering alpha and beta chains. The authors amplified TCRs for about 20 PCR cycles with a constant-region primer and a V-primer adapter. MiXCR was run by TCRdb on the reads, yielding one entry per CDR3 protein. The sample lists roughly 10,000 distinct CDR3 sequences; 65% were seen once. Germline assignment: CDR1 MNHEY and CDR2 SMNVEV (reference sequence). J gave up 2 bases and V 5 bases, and 2 bases lay outside the gene matches. This CDR3 comprises 15 residues.

The clonotype comes from a human donor with advanced metastatic prostate, ovarian, gallbladder or colorectal cancer (not recorded which). This table probably holds off-target reads from a library built for another chain. The chain employs TRBV27 and TRBJ1-6; 8 bases are a match to TRBD1. The CDR3 nucleotides are TGTGCCAGCAGTACACAGGGGGCCTATAATTCACCCCTCCACTTT. It is translated as CASSTQGAYNSPLHF.